This TCR beta chain was recovered during a study of T-cell memory formation after mild COVID-19. The length of the CDR3 is 15 amino acids, counting both ends. Using its own MiXCR run on the 5' RACE reads, TCRdb lists one record per CDR3 protein. The table includes 90,000 to 120,000 distinct CDR3 sequences, approximately 15% detected once. Study conclusions and caveats: Clones shrinking from day 15 to 85 showed even CD4/CD8 mixes; later expanders tilted CD4+. Whether day 37 second-wave clones are SARS-CoV-2-specific was not confirmed. Cross-reactive memory appears to have joined, as suggested by some responding clones showing up in pre-infection memory.

Remarks on this clonotype: Its antigen is still unknown. The DNA is omitted, as the CDR3 cannot be located on it reliably, and the CDR3 follows TCRdb's listing.

V is TRBV23-1 and J is TRBJ2-2; whether TRBD2, the table's D call, matches the DNA was not checked. TRBV23-1 qualifies as an ORF whose function is uncertain. This TCR was sampled from a man between 18 and 35 years old who had mild COVID-19 (a few samples of this study predate the infection). Cell type and time point are not known. The sample consisted of PBMCs or a T cell subset sorted from them (not recorded which). The CDR3 here is CASSQFSGGPGSCFF.